This TCR beta chain was retrieved from a study of early T cells in non-severe SARS-CoV-2 infection. Overall study results and limits: A preference for anti-spike CD8 responses marked VDJdb matching, which missed private and CD4 specificities.

The V gene's germline CDR1 is DFQATT and CDR2 SNEGSKA (reference sequence). This CDR3 has 12 amino acids. The ends lost 5 bases at V and 7 bases at J; junction bases unmatched: 1. cDNA molecules, individually, were tagged with unique molecular identifiers. TCRdb recomputed calls from the 5' RACE reads with MiXCR, one row per CDR3 protein. The sample consists of approximately 65,000 distinct CDR3 sequences, around 11% of them appearing once. This clonotype was seen a few times. The antigen is not known. The input for sequencing was whole blood, taken at baseline. The receptor was isolated from an adult who was a healthcare worker with PCR-confirmed SARS-CoV-2 infection or an uninfected control (not recorded which). V usage is TRBV20-1 and J usage is TRBJ1-6; 8 bases fit TRBD1. The CDR3 nucleotides are TGCAGTGCTTCAGGGGGCAATTCACCCCTCCACTTT. Translation gives CSASGGNSPLHF.